This TCR beta chain came from a study of monozygotic twins with inflammatory bowel disease. Germline CDR1 and CDR2: SGHVS and FQNEAQ. This CDR3 region has 18 residues. Comment on this clonotype: The antigen remains unidentified.

The TCR libraries each used total RNA (around 3,500 ng per library). TCRdb processed the 5' RACE reads again and assigns one entry to each CDR3 protein, with no DNA. This sample lists around 380,000 distinct CDR3 sequences; its ten largest clones have 2% to 2.5%. Study-level results: With inverse Simpson as the measure, TCRbeta diversity was lower in IBD patients than in healthy co-twins. Clonotype sharing was lower in IBD patients than healthy twins, most markedly with disease activity. Nothing supported a single strong signal or clonotype that was associated with IBD.

The chain links TRBV7-8 to TRBJ2-5; the TCRdb D gene call, TRBD2, has no DNA to confirm it. The receptor comes from a human donor with ulcerative colitis or Crohn's disease, or a healthy co-twin of an affected twin (not recorded which). The sequencing input was blood. The CDR3 region is CASSLSRVAGARQETQYF.